This T cell receptor beta chain was captured in a study of molecular identifiers for immune sequencing clone quantification. Bulk libraries came from a prior protocol with listed TCR primers. TCRdb passed the PCR reads through MiXCR, listing each CDR3 protein once. Seen here are approximately 550,000 distinct CDR3 sequences, about 22% observed once, and the top ten hold about 0.78%. Findings and caveats of the study: Clones of above 20 RNA copies carried over 99% of effector molecules; in naive cells they carried under 1%.

Sorting isolated naive CD8 T cells as CD8+CD4-CCR7+CD45RA+ events. CDR1 is SGHDT, CDR2 YYEEEE, per germline. The CDR3 runs to 14 residues. V lost 2 bases and J 5 bases, leaving 10 bases between the germline ends. Remarks on this clonotype: Its antigen is undetermined.

The receptor was isolated from a human donor in good health. Some libraries in this study had Jurkat cell RNA spiked in. This chain joins TRBV5-6 and TRBJ2-2, with D hard to call. The sequenced material came from naive CD8+ T cells from blood, with Jurkat cell RNA spiked in. Subset denoted: FACS-sorted CD8+CD4-CCR7+CD45RA+ naive T cells. The CDR3 DNA is TGTGCCAGCAGCTTTGGAGTTAGTACCGGGGAGCTGTTTTTT. Its protein is CASSFGVSTGELFF.